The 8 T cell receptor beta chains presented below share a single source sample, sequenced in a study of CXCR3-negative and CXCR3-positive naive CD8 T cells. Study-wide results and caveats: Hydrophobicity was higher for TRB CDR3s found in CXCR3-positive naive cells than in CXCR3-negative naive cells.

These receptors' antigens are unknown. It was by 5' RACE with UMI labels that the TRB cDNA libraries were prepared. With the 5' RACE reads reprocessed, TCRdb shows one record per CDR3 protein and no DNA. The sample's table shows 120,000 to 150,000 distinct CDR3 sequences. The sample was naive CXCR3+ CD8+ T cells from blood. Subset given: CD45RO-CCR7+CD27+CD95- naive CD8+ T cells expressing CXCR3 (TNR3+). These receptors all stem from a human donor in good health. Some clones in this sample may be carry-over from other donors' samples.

CDR3 in amino acids: CASSSAFGEKLFF. The chain links TRBV7-7 to TRBJ1-4. Looked up from germline, CDR1 is SSHAT and CDR2 is FNYEAQ (reference sequence). The CDR3 length is 13 residues.

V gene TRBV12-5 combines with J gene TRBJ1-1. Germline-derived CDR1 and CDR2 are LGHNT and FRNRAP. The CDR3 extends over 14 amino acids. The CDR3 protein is CASGLVYEDAEAFF.

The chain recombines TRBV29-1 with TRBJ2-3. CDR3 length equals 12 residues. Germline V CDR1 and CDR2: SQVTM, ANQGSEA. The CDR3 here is CSVEDLWDTQYF.

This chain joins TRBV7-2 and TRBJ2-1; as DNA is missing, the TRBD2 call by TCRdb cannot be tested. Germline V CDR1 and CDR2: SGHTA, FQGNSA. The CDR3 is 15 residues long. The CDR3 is CASSSHGGPGNEQFF.

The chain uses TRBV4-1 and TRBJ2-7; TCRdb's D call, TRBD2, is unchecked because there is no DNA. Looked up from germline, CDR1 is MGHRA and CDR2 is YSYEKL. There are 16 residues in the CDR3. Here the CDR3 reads CASSQPNSGGAHEQYF.

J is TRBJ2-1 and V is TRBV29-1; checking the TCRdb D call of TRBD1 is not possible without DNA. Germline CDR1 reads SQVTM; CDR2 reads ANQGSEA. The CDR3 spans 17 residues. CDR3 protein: CSVGTGYHPNGQYEQFF.

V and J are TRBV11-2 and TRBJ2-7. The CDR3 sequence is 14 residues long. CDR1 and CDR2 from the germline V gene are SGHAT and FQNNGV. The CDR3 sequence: CASSYDTGSYEQYF.

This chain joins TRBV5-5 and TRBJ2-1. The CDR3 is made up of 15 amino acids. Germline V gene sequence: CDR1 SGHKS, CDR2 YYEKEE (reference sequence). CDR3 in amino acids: CASSFGEGPYNEQFF.